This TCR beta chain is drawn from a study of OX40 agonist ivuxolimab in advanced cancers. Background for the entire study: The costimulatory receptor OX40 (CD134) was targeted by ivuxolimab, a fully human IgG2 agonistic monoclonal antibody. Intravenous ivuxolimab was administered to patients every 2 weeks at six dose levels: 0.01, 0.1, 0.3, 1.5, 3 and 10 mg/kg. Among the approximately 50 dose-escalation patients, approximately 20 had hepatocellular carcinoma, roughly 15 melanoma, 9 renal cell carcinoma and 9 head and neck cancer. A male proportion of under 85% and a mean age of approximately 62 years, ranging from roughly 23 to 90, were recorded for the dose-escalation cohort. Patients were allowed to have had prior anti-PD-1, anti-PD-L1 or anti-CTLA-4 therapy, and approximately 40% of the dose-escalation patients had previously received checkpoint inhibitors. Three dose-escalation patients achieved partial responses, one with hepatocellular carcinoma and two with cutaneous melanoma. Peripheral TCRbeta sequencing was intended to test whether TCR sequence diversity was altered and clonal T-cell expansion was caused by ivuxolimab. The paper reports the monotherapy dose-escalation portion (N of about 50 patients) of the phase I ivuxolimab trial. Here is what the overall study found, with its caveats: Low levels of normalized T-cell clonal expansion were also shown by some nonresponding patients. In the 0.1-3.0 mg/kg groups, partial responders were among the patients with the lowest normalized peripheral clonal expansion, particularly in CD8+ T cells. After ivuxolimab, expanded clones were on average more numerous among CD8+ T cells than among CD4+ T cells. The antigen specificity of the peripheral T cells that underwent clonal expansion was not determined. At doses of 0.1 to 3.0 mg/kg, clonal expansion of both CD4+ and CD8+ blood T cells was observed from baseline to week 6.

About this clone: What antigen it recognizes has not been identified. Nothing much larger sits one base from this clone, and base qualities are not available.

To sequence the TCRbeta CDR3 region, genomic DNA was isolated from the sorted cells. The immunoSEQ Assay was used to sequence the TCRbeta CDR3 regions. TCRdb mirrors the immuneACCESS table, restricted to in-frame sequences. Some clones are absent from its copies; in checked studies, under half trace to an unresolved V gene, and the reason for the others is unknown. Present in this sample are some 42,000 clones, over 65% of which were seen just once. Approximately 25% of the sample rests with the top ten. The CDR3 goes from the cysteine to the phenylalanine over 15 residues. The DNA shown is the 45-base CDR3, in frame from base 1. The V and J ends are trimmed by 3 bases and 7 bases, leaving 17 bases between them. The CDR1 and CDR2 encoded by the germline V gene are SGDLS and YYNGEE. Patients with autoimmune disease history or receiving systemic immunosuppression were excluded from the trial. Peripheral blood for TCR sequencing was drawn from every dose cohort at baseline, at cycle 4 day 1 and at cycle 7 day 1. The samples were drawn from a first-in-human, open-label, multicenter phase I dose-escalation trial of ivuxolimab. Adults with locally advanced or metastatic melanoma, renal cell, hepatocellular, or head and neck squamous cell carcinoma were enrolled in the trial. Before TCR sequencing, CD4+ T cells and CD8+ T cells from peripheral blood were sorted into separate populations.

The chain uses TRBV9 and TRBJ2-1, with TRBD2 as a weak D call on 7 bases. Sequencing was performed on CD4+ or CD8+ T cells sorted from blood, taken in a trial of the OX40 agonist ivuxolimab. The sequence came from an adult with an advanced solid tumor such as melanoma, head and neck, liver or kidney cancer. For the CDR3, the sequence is CASSAGGSALNEQFF. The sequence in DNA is TGTGCCAGCAGCGCGGGGGGCTCCGCACTGAATGAGCAGTTCTTC.